This TCR beta chain was captured in a study of T cell changes during pregnancy in multiple sclerosis. Assay: immunoSEQ multiplex PCR; the TCRdb copy retains only in-frame clones and omits some. The sample gives some 60,000 clones, 92% of which show up once; around 2.7% is in the top ten. CDR3 length: 15 residues. The V gene lost 10 bases and the J gene lost 3 bases, with 20 bases spanning the gap. The receptor's source is a female donor in good health, enrolled as a control in a pregnancy study. The rearrangement links TRBV23-1 to TRBJ2-3; D perhaps matches TRBD1 (5 bases). TRBV23-1 is an ORF; its function is uncertain. The material was peripheral blood, obtained in the second trimester of pregnancy. CDR3 bases: TGCGCCACAACGCAGTCGGCAGGGATGACAGATACGCAGTATTTT. Residues: CATTQSAGMTDTQYF.